A selection of T cell receptor beta chains follows, all from one sample in a study of blood T cell repertoires in COVID-19. Measured with immunoSEQ multiplex PCR; TCRdb has only the in-frame clones, and not every one. The table shows about 130,000 clones, with approximately 84% occurring only once. The sequencing input was peripheral blood. The receptors originated from a human donor in a cohort sampled during active COVID-19. The CDR3 runs from the conserved cysteine through the conserved F or W. A D gene is named only where the DNA matches it firmly. Some rows have no size entry. The others give once, few or many, or a class for an expanded clone.

clone_size	d_call	v_call	cdr3_length	j_call	cdr3_aa	cdr3_nt
NA	NA	TRBV7-3	15	TRBJ2-1	CASSLGGAHYNEQFF	TGTGCCAGCAGCTTAGGGGGGGCCCACTACAATGAGCAGTTCTTC
NA	NA	TRBV29-1	12	TRBJ1-3	CSARTSGNTIYF	TGCAGCGCGCGGACATCTGGAAACACCATATATTTT
NA	NA	TRBV3-1/TRBV3-2	13	TRBJ1-5	CASSPRGTWPQHF	TGTGCCAGCAGCCCCAGGGGCACCTGGCCCCAGCATTTT
NA	NA	TRBV6-2/TRBV6-3	16	TRBJ1-5	CASSYSKETGSRPQHF	TGTGCCAGCAGTTACTCGAAAGAAACGGGATCTAGGCCCCAGCATTTT
NA	NA	TRBV19	13	TRBJ1-1	CASSIGQLTEAFF	TGTGCCAGTAGTATTGGGCAGCTCACTGAAGCTTTCTTT
NA	NA	TRBV4-1	15	TRBJ2-7	CASSQEWTLFYEQYF	TGCGCCAGCAGCCAAGAGTGGACACTCTTCTACGAGCAGTACTTC
NA	NA	TRBV4-1	14	TRBJ2-7	CASSQAGGDHEQYF	TGCGCCAGCAGCCAAGCCGGGGGAGACCACGAGCAGTACTTC
NA	TRBD1	TRBV11-2	15	TRBJ1-2	CASSLAGQLRYGYTF	TGTGCCAGCAGCTTAGCGGGACAGCTGCGATATGGCTACACCTTC
NA	TRBD1	TRBV5-6	13	TRBJ1-1	CASSLDRGTEAFF	TGTGCCAGCAGCTTGGACAGGGGCACTGAAGCTTTCTTT
NA	NA	TRBV20-1	13	TRBJ2-3	CSASLGIEDTQYF	TGCAGTGCTAGTCTCGGGATCGAGGATACGCAGTATTTT
NA	TRBD1	TRBV4-1	16	TRBJ1-2	CASSQHTGQGAYGYTF	TGCGCCAGCAGCCAACATACCGGACAGGGTGCCTATGGCTACACCTTC
NA	TRBD1	TRBV13	15	TRBJ2-1	CASSPKTGYYNEQFF	TGTGCCAGCAGCCCCAAGACAGGGTATTACAATGAGCAGTTCTTC
NA	NA	TRBV6-5	13	TRBJ1-4	CASEEGTNEKLFF	TGTGCCAGCGAGGAGGGGACTAATGAAAAACTGTTTTTT
NA	NA	TRBV30	14	TRBJ1-5	CAYGQGQSNQPQHF	TGTGCCTACGGACAAGGACAGAGCAATCAGCCCCAGCATTTT
NA	TRBD2	TRBV5-4	19	TRBJ2-3	CASSLPGRGALSSTDTQYF	TGTGCCAGCAGCTTGCCGGGGCGGGGGGCCCTTTCGAGCACAGATACGCAGTATTTT
NA	NA	TRBV6-2/TRBV6-3	12	TRBJ2-7	CASSYGRYEQYF	TGTGCCAGCAGTTACGGGAGGTACGAGCAGTACTTC
few	TRBD2	TRBV5-6	18	TRBJ2-2	CASSLILAGGKITGELFF	TGTGCCAGCAGCTTGATTTTAGCGGGGGGCAAGATTACCGGGGAGCTGTTTTTT
NA	NA	TRBV5-8	14	TRBJ1-1	CASSLTGRYTEAFF	TGTGCCAGCAGCTTGACCGGGAGATACACTGAAGCTTTCTTT
NA	NA	TRBV21-1	17	TRBJ2-5	CASSKDLLGLAKETQYF	TGTGCCAGCAGCAAAGACCTTCTGGGACTAGCAAAAGAGACCCAGTACTTC
NA	NA	TRBV30	16	TRBJ1-6	CAWSSGQSSYNSPLHF	TGTGCCTGGAGTTCAGGACAGAGCTCCTATAATTCACCCCTCCACTTT
NA	NA	TRBV7-8	14	TRBJ1-5	CASSPRGGNQPQHF	TGTGCCAGCAGCCCGCGGGGGGGTAATCAGCCCCAGCATTTT
NA	NA	TRBV5-4	14	TRBJ1-2	CASSFDWANYGYTF	TGTGCCAGCAGCTTCGACTGGGCTAACTATGGCTACACCTTC
few	TRBD1	TRBV5-1	16	TRBJ2-1	CASSLGFRQGENEQFF	TGCGCCAGCAGCTTGGGTTTCAGGCAGGGGGAAAATGAGCAGTTCTTC
NA	NA	TRBV6-5	13	TRBJ1-2	CASSKSGTLGYTF	TGTGCCAGCAGTAAATCCGGGACACTCGGCTACACCTTC
NA	NA	TRBV4-1	14	TRBJ2-7	CASSQGIVEHEQYF	TGCGCCAGCAGCCAAGGTATCGTCGAGCACGAGCAGTACTTC
NA	TRBD1	TRBV10-3	14	TRBJ2-1	CAIRGQGARNEQFF	TGTGCCATCAGGGGACAGGGGGCTAGAAATGAGCAGTTCTTC
NA	TRBD1	TRBV6-5	15	TRBJ1-6	CASSRQGGYNSPLHF	TGTGCCAGCAGTAGACAGGGAGGATATAATTCACCCCTCCACTTT
once	NA	TRBV19	14	TRBJ1-3	CASSPQYAGNTIYF	TGTGCCAGTAGTCCCCAATATGCGGGAAACACCATATATTTT
once	TRBD1	TRBV7-9	16	TRBJ2-1	CASSSPDRASYNEQFF	TGTGCCAGCAGCTCGCCGGACAGGGCTTCCTACAATGAGCAGTTCTTC
NA	TRBD1	TRBV28	13	TRBJ1-1	CASTTGGNTEAFF	TGTGCCAGCACAACAGGGGGGAACACTGAAGCTTTCTTT